This record covers a single T cell receptor (beta chain). The sample originates from a study of control samples from healthy donors and cancer patients. Germline CDR1 is SGHAT and CDR2 is FQNNGV. The CDR3 loop spans 15 amino acids. Trimming removed 5 bases from V and 5 bases from J; junction bases left unmatched: 7. Sequencing used immunoSEQ multiplex PCR; TCRdb keeps in-frame clones, though not all of them. The data hold more than 15,000 clones, with more than 70% observed a single time. The rearrangement joins TRBV11-2 to TRBJ2-5, with 11 bases identical to TRBD1. The TCR comes from a woman aged 60-70 years with head and neck cancer. Material for sequencing was PBMCs. The CDR3 region has the DNA TGTGCCAGCAGCCCAGGGACAGGGGGGCGGGAGACCCAGTACTTC. As protein: CASSPGTGGRETQYF.